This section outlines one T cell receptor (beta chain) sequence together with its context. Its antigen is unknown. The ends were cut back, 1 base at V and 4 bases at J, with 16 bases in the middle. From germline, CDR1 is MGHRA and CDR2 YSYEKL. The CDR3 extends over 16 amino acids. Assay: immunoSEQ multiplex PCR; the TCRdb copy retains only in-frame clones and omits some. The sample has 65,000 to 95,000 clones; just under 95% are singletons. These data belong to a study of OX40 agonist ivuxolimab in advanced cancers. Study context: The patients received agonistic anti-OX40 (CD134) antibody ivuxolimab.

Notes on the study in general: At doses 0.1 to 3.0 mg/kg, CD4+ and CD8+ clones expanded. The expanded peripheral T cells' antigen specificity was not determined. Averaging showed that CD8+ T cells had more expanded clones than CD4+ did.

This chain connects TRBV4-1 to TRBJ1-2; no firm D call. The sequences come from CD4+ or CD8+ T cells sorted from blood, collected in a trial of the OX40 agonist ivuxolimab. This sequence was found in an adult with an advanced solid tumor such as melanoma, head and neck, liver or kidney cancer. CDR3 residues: CASSQVAGEGFYGYTF. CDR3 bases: TGCGCCAGCAGCCAAGTGGCTGGAGAAGGGTTCTATGGCTACACCTTC.